The next 31 T cell receptor beta chains were all read from a single sample in a study of blood T cell repertoires in COVID-19. Only in-frame clones appear in the TCRdb table, and some are missing; sequencing was by immunoSEQ multiplex PCR. The sample includes under 250,000 clones, 83% of them seen just once. Input material: peripheral blood. The source of these receptors is a woman in her forties with active or convalescent COVID-19.

This chain links TRBV2 with TRBJ1-5, with D unresolved. V was pared by 4 bases and J by 4 bases, with 5 bases between. This CDR3 spans 12 amino acids. Germline loops: CDR1 SNHLY, CDR2 FYNNEI. CDR3 in amino acids: CASSGPNQPQHF. CDR3 sequence (DNA): TGTGCCAGCAGTGGGCCGAATCAGCCCCAGCATTTT.

The chain combines TRBV9 with TRBJ1-2; D remains ambiguous. Germline CDR1 and CDR2: SGDLS and YYNGEE. Trimming stripped 4 bases from V and 8 bases from J, with 12 bases between. The CDR3 consists of 12 residues. The CDR3 region has the DNA TGTGCCAGCAGCCGTTCTGGGAGCGGCTACACCTTC. Protein product: CASSRSGSGYTF.

This clone was counted once. The chain couples TRBV10-2 to TRBJ1-4, with 11 bases identical to TRBD1. V lost 3 bases to trimming and J lost 7 bases; unmatched junction nucleotides: 4. This CDR3 is 15 amino acids long. Germline CDR1 is WSHSY and CDR2 is SAAADI. In DNA, the CDR3 is TGCGCCAGCAGTGAACGGACAGGGGGCATTGAAAAACTGTTTTTT. Protein product: CASSERTGGIEKLFF.

This rearrangement joins TRBV19 to TRBJ2-7; the match to TRBD2 covers 9 bases. With V trimmed by 1 base and J by 2 bases, 3 bases remained unmatched. Germline CDR1 and CDR2: LNHDA and SQIVND (reference sequence). This CDR3 spans 15 amino acids. Here the CDR3 DNA reads TGTGCCAGTAGTATAGGTAGCGGGGGCACCTACGAGCAGTACTTC. Its translation: CASSIGSGGTYEQYF.

The gene calls are TRBV7-9 and TRBJ1-2; unclear D gene. This CDR3 has 13 residues. CDR1 and CDR2 (germline): SEHNR, FQNEAQ (reference sequence). Trimming left V 3 bases short and J 3 bases short, with 8 bases between. In DNA form, the CDR3 reads TGTGCCAGCAGCTTTCCGTCTTACTATGGCTACACCTTC. This gives the protein CASSFPSYYGYTF.

The CDR3 spells CASSPRVGLGNQPQHF. CDR3 DNA sequence: TGTGCCAGCAGCCCCCGGGTGGGGCTCGGCAATCAGCCCCAGCATTTT. The J gene is TRBJ1-5, the V gene TRBV3-1 (or the pseudogene TRBV3-2); maybe TRBD1 (5 bases). The germline V gene encodes CDR1 LGHDT and CDR2 YNNKEL (reference sequence). V dropped 4 bases and J dropped 2 bases, with 15 bases sitting between them. CDR3 length: 16 amino acids.

The chain links TRBV30 to TRBJ1-2; D unresolved. CDR3 length: 13 amino acids. CDR1 and CDR2 from the germline V gene are GTSNPN and SVGIG (reference sequence). V gave up 1 base and J gave up 4 bases, with 10 bases separating them. The CDR3 DNA follows: TGTGCCTGGAGTGGGGAGGGCAGCTATGGCTACACCTTC. Translation: CAWSGEGSYGYTF.

CDR3 DNA sequence: TGTGCCAGCTCGGACAGGGCCTATGGCTACACCTTC. Its translation: CASSDRAYGYTF. This sequence joins TRBV27 and TRBJ1-2; TRBD1 matches at 8 bases. Germline CDR1 MNHEY, CDR2 SMNVEV (reference sequence). This CDR3 has 12 amino acids. V trimming: 8 bases; J trimming: 4 bases; junction bases outside the gene matches: 3.

As concerns this clone: Germline and junction disagree at one end, which may indicate a read error. The rearrangement uses TRBV5-6 and TRBJ1-2; 8 bases map to TRBD1. Germline CDR1 SGHDT, CDR2 YYEEEE. The CDR3 has 15 amino acids. CDR3 in DNA: TGTGCCAGCAGATTTCGGACAGGGTGGGGATATGACTACACCTTC. The encoded protein is CASRFRTGWGYDYTF.

This clone occurred once. The chain employs TRBV5-1 and TRBJ1-3; no definite D call. CDR3 length: 17 amino acids. Germline CDR1 SGHRS, CDR2 YFSETQ. Trimming pared 0 bases from V and 0 bases from J, leaving 13 bases between. The CDR3 spells CASSLGITAYSGNTIYF. Written as DNA, the CDR3 is TGCGCCAGCAGCTTGGGGATAACAGCCTACTCTGGAAACACCATATATTTT. Full variable domain (missing parts from reference TRBV5-1 and TRBJ1-3): KAGVTQTPRYLIKTRGQQVTLSCSPISGHRSVSWYQQTPGQGLQFLFEYFSETQRNKGNFPGRFSGRQFSNSRSEMNVSTLELGDSALYLCASSLGITAYSGNTIYFGEGSWLTVV.

The chain recombines TRBV7-8 with TRBJ2-7; 8 nucleotides agree with TRBD2. Germline CDR1 SGHVS, CDR2 FQNEAQ. Losses at the gene ends were 5 bases for V and 0 bases for J; bases not matched to a gene: 18. This CDR3 is built from 19 residues. The CDR3 DNA follows: TGTGCCAGCAGCAACAATAGCCTAGCGGGCCGATGGAGCTCCTACGAGCAGTACTTC. Protein sequence: CASSNNSLAGRWSSYEQYF. The whole variable domain, filled in from reference TRBV7-8 and TRBJ2-7, reads GAGVSQSPRYKVAKRGQDVALRCDPISGHVSLFWYQQALGQGPEFLTYFQNEAQLDKSGLPSDRFFAERPEGSVSTLKIQRTQQEDSAVYLCASSNNSLAGRWSSYEQYFGPGTRLTVT.

The V gene is TRBV5-1, the J gene TRBJ2-7, with 13 bases fitting TRBD2. CDR1 is SGHRS and CDR2 is YFSETQ in the germline V gene. V trimming: 1 base; J trimming: 3 bases; junction bases outside the gene matches: 4. There are 16 residues in the CDR3. The chain's CDR3 is CASSLTSGRVFYEQYF. The CDR3, as DNA: TGCGCCAGCAGCTTGACTAGCGGGAGGGTTTTCTACGAGCAGTACTTC.

The CDR3 sequence: CASSQGQGRVSLHF. CDR3 in DNA: TGCGCCAGCAGTCAGGGACAGGGGAGGGTGTCCCTCCACTTT. The chain joins TRBV23-1 to TRBJ1-6; 10 nucleotides agree with TRBD1. TRBV23-1 is identified as an open reading frame with a role that is uncertain. This CDR3 spans 14 amino acids. J was trimmed by 14 bases and V by 3 bases; bases with no gene match: 7.

This sequence joins TRBV25-1 and TRBJ2-5; D possibly corresponds to TRBD2 (5 bases). Germline-derived CDR1 and CDR2 are MGHDK and SYGVNS. The CDR3 is 13 amino acids. V was shortened by 2 bases and J by 5 bases, with 9 bases between the two germline ends. The CDR3, as DNA: TGTGCCAGCAGTGAAAACAGAGGGGAGACCCAGTACTTC. This codes for CASSENRGETQYF.

The V call is TRBV21-1, the J call TRBJ2-3; the tabulated D call, TRBD1, remains unverified against the DNA. TRBV21-1 is an annotated pseudogene. The CDR3 runs 15 residues. CDR3 residues: CASPLRQPLTDTQYF. The CDR3 DNA reads as TGTGCCAGCCCCCTTAGACAGCCTCTCACAGATACGCAGTATTTT.

The chain is built from TRBV28 and TRBJ1-4; 10 nucleotides agree with TRBD1. The CDR3 has 15 residues. Germline V lookup: CDR1 MDHEN, CDR2 SYDVKM. The J segment lost 5 bases and the V segment lost 7 bases, leaving 7 bases of the junction unmatched. CDR3: CASISWTGGNEKLFF. Here the CDR3 DNA reads TGTGCCAGCATATCCTGGACAGGGGGAAATGAAAAACTGTTTTTT.

V is TRBV7-9 and J is TRBJ1-4; 7 bases match TRBD1. Germline trimming cut 5 bases from V and 3 bases from J; bases unmatched to any gene: 6. This CDR3 has 15 residues. The germline V gene encodes CDR1 SEHNR and CDR2 FQNEAQ (reference sequence). The CDR3: CASSPGDSPNEKLFF. The CDR3 region has the DNA TGTGCCAGCAGCCCTGGGGACAGCCCTAATGAAAAACTGTTTTTT.

The gene calls are TRBV7-9 and TRBJ1-5; perhaps TRBD1 as D (5 bases). The germline CDR1 and CDR2 sequences are SEHNR and FQNEAQ (reference sequence). The V end was cut by 4 bases, the J end by 0 bases, with 22 bases between. The CDR3 is 19 amino acids. Here the CDR3 DNA reads TGTGCCAGCAGCTCCGCGAGACAGTGGGAAACCAATAGCAATCAGCCCCAGCATTTT. Protein product: CASSSARQWETNSNQPQHF.

In its sample, this clone was seen once. This chain connects TRBV5-1 to TRBJ2-2; 9 bases agree with TRBD1. Germline lookup yields CDR1 SGHRS and CDR2 YFSETQ. This CDR3 region has 15 residues. Trimming cost V 4 bases and J 3 bases; bases outside gene matches: 4. The chain's CDR3 is CASSGDRGDTGELFF. In nucleotides, the CDR3 is TGCGCCAGCAGCGGAGACAGGGGGGACACCGGGGAGCTGTTTTTT.

As DNA, the CDR3 is TGTGCCAGCAGAAAGCAACAGGGCGACAATCAGCCCCAGCATTTT. As protein: CASRKQQGDNQPQHF. The genes are TRBV28 and TRBJ1-5; TRBD1 is a possible D gene (6 bases). V lost 6 bases and J lost 3, with 15 bases in between. This CDR3 region has 15 residues. CDR1 is MDHEN and CDR2 is SYDVKM in the germline V gene.

The chain combines TRBV7-2 with TRBJ1-6, with D possibly being TRBD1 (5 bases). CDR1 is SGHTA, CDR2 FQGNSA, per germline. The CDR3 length is 16 residues. The ends were cut back, 2 bases at V and 0 bases at J, with 8 bases in the middle. CDR3 residues: CASSLIGASYNSPLHF. In DNA form, the CDR3 reads TGTGCCAGCAGCTTAATAGGGGCCTCCTATAATTCACCCCTCCACTTT.

This clone has more than one count but fewer than ten. CDR3 loop: CASTRTSGSSYEQYF. The DNA for the CDR3 is TGTGCCAGCACCCGCACTAGCGGGAGTTCCTACGAGCAGTACTTC. The chain combines TRBV9 with TRBJ2-7, with 11 bases fitting TRBD2. Trimming cost V 6 bases and J 1 base; bases outside gene matches: 6. This CDR3 spans 15 amino acids. Germline CDR1 reads SGDLS; CDR2 reads YYNGEE.

The gene calls are TRBV28 and TRBJ2-7; D ambiguous. The V and J ends lost 8 bases and 7 bases respectively, with 21 bases between them. This CDR3 contains 14 residues. The germline gives CDR1 MDHEN, CDR2 SYDVKM. CDR3 nucleotide sequence: TGTGCCAGCGGAGTTATGTCTCATCGTGGGGAGCAGTACTTC. It specifies CASGVMSHRGEQYF.

This chain connects TRBV19 to TRBJ1-4, with D tentatively TRBD1 (6 bases). The germline V gene has CDR1 LNHDA and CDR2 SQIVND (reference sequence). This CDR3 contains 14 residues. Trimming shortened V by 6 bases and J by 1 base, and 9 bases separated the two germline ends. CDR3 nucleotide sequence: TGTGCCAGTAGCCTACAGGGAACTAATGAAAAACTGTTTTTT. Translating it yields CASSLQGTNEKLFF. Full variable domain (outside the CDR3, taken from reference TRBV19 and TRBJ1-4): DGGITQSPKYLFRKEGQNVTLSCEQNLNHDAMYWYRQDPGQGLRLIYYSQIVNDFQKGDIAEGYSVSREKKESFPLTVTSAQKNPTAFYLCASSLQGTNEKLFFGSGTQLSVL.

The V call is TRBV2, the J call TRBJ2-1; the D gene is possibly TRBD2 (6 bases). V lost 7 bases and J 5 bases, leaving 21 bases between the germline ends. Germline V gives CDR1 SNHLY, CDR2 FYNNEI. CDR3 length: 16 residues. The CDR3 sequence is CASIKRSGPSHNEQFF. Here the CDR3 DNA reads TGTGCCAGCATCAAGAGGAGCGGGCCGAGCCACAATGAGCAGTTCTTC.

V usage is TRBV3-1 (or the pseudogene TRBV3-2) and J usage is TRBJ1-1, with D possibly TRBD1 on 5 matching bases. The germline V gene encodes CDR1 LGHDT and CDR2 YNNKEL (reference sequence). The length of the CDR3 is 12 residues. V was cut by 3 bases and J by 11 bases, with 13 bases left in between. The CDR3 coding sequence is TGTGCCAGCAGCCATAAGAAAGGGGATGCTTTCTTT. Residues: CASSHKKGDAFF.

The chain has TRBV15 and TRBJ2-7; TRBD1 aligns across 7 bases. CDR1 and CDR2 from the germline V gene are LNHNV and YYDKDF (reference sequence). CDR3 size: 13 residues. With V trimmed by 3 bases and J by 2 bases, 1 base remained unmatched. The CDR3 DNA is TGTGCCACCAGCAGGCAGGGGGCCTACGAGCAGTACTTC. It is translated as CATSRQGAYEQYF. The full variable domain, in which reference TRBV15 and TRBJ2-7 provide the parts outside the CDR3, is DAMVIQNPRYQVTQFGKPVTLSCSQTLNHNVMYWYQQKSSQAPKLLFHYYDKDFNNEADTPDNFQSRRPNTSFCFLDIRSPGLGDTAMYLCATSRQGAYEQYFGPGTRLTVT.

To note about this clone: Other DNA sequences in the sample encode the same CDR3. The rearrangement joins TRBV5-1 to TRBJ2-1, with 9 positions matching TRBD2. The CDR3 runs to 14 residues. With 4 bases clipped from V and 4 bases from J, the junction kept 3 bases outside the gene matches. CDR1 SGHRS and CDR2 YFSETQ come from the germline V gene. CDR3 in amino acids: CASSLSGGYNEQFF. For the CDR3, the DNA is TGCGCCAGCAGCCTTAGCGGGGGTTACAATGAGCAGTTCTTC.

This chain joins TRBV9 and TRBJ1-1; TRBD1 matches at 7 bases. The V gene end was trimmed by 3 bases and the J gene end by 4 bases; junction bases not matched to a gene: 6. Germline V gene data show CDR1 as SGDLS and CDR2 as YYNGEE. This CDR3 is 14 amino acids long. DNA of the CDR3: TGTGCCAGCAGCGGACAGGGTGGGGTCACTGAAGCTTTCTTT. Protein sequence: CASSGQGGVTEAFF.

The rearrangement uses TRBV3-1 (or the pseudogene TRBV3-2) and TRBJ1-4; 7 bases align to TRBD1. J lost 0 bases, V lost 4 bases, and 11 bases had no gene match. Germline V lookup: CDR1 LGHDT, CDR2 YNNKEL (reference sequence). This CDR3 is built from 18 residues. The CDR3 reads CASSREQGTEATNEKLFF. Written as DNA, the CDR3 is TGTGCCAGCAGCCGGGAACAGGGGACGGAGGCAACTAATGAAAAACTGTTTTTT.

The chain employs TRBV7-3 and TRBJ2-4; weak D call: TRBD1 (5 bases). Germline V gene data show CDR1 as SGHTA and CDR2 as FQGTGA. The length of the CDR3 is 13 residues. V gave up 0 bases and J gave up 8 bases, with 8 bases separating them. CDR3: CASSLTGVDIQYF. CDR3 nucleotide sequence: TGTGCCAGCAGCTTAACAGGGGTCGACATTCAGTACTTC.